These 19 T cell receptor beta chains were all obtained from the same sample, sequenced in a study of cytotoxic CD8 clonotypes in ibrutinib-treated CLL. Sequencing used immunoSEQ multiplex PCR; TCRdb keeps in-frame clones, though not all of them. The table shows around 97,000 clones, with around 73% occurring only once. Specimen: PBMCs, collected after 12 months of ibrutinib treatment. These receptors all come from a human donor with chronic lymphocytic leukemia.

This clone was found once. The chain employs TRBV6-1 and TRBJ2-2; D is unclear. The ends were cut back, 4 bases at V and 4 bases at J, with 10 bases in the middle. The CDR3 is made up of 14 amino acids. Looked up from germline, CDR1 is MNHNS and CDR2 is SASEGT. The CDR3 nucleotides read TGTGCCAGCAGTGGGGGAAAGGGCACCGGGGAGCTGTTTTTT. It yields the protein CASSGGKGTGELFF.

This clone is a singleton in its sample. This chain joins TRBV6-6 and TRBJ2-1; D is unclear. The CDR3 extends over 14 amino acids. Germline V gives CDR1 MNHNY, CDR2 SVGAGI (reference sequence). Trimming took off 4 bases at V and 4 bases at J, with 11 bases between the two ends. CDR3 loop: CASSSRLGYNEQFF. The CDR3 nucleotides read TGTGCCAGCAGTTCCAGACTGGGATACAATGAGCAGTTCTTC.

The chain carries TRBV11-2 and TRBJ1-4, with D possibly being TRBD1 (5 bases). Germline CDR1 reads SGHAT; CDR2 reads FQNNGV. CDR3 length: 16 residues. V shed 5 bases and J shed 1 base, with 14 bases lying between them. CDR3 loop: CASSLGVRGTNEKLFF. The CDR3 region has the DNA TGTGCCAGCAGCCTAGGGGTCCGCGGAACTAATGAAAAACTGTTTTTT.

The chain is built from TRBV2 and TRBJ1-2, with D hard to call. The germline gives CDR1 SNHLY, CDR2 FYNNEI. Trimming took off 6 bases at V and 8 bases at J, with 25 bases between the two ends. This CDR3 has 16 residues. DNA of the CDR3: TGTGCCAGCAGCGGAGATAAGGGCAGAGAGGGCGGAGGCTACACCTTC. It translates to CASSGDKGREGGGYTF. The full variable domain, in which reference TRBV2 and TRBJ1-2 provide the parts outside the CDR3, is EPEVTQTPSHQVTQMGQEVILRCVPISNHLYFYWYRQILGQKVEFLVSFYNNEISEKSEIFDDQFSVERPDGSNFTLKIRSTKLEDSAMYFCASSGDKGREGGGYTFGSGTRLTVV.

The rearrangement joins TRBV6-1 to TRBJ1-4; the match to TRBD1 covers 7 bases. V lost 7 bases, J lost 5 bases, and 7 bases stayed unmatched. The CDR3 has 14 amino acids. The V gene's germline CDR1 is MNHNS and CDR2 SASEGT. The CDR3 DNA reads TGTGCCAGCAAGGAAGGGACAGTGAATGAAAAACTGTTTTTT. The encoded protein is CASKEGTVNEKLFF.

The chain combines TRBV29-1 with TRBJ2-2, with D unclear. CDR1 and CDR2 (germline): SQVTM, ANQGSEA. The CDR3 runs 14 residues. Trimming shortened V by 4 bases and J by 1 base, and 10 bases separated the two germline ends. CDR3 region: CSVVGHKNTGELFF. CDR3 sequence (DNA): TGCAGCGTTGTTGGGCACAAGAACACCGGGGAGCTGTTTTTT.

The chain's CDR3 is CASSVGGFGKLFF. DNA for the CDR3: TGTGCCAGCAGCGTAGGAGGGTTCGGGAAACTGTTTTTT. The V call is TRBV9, the J call TRBJ1-4; D gene uncertain. Trimming left V 0 bases short and J 11 bases short, with 11 bases between. The CDR3 length is 13 residues. Germline-derived CDR1 and CDR2 are SGDLS and YYNGEE.

Here the CDR3 DNA reads TGTGCCAGCAGCCTACAGGCGGGGGGCACAGATACGCAGTATTTT. This codes for CASSLQAGGTDTQYF. This chain connects TRBV9 to TRBJ2-3; the match to TRBD2 covers 7 bases. Looked up from germline, CDR1 is SGDLS and CDR2 is YYNGEE. This CDR3 contains 15 residues. V shed 4 bases and J 1 base; nucleotides not matched to a gene: 6. Filled out from reference TRBV9 and TRBJ2-3, the complete variable domain reads DSGVTQTPKHLITATGQRVTLRCSPRSGDLSVYWYQQSLDQGLQFLIQYYNGEERAKGNILERFSAQQFPDLHSELNLSSLELGDSALYFCASSLQAGGTDTQYFGPGTRLTVL.

This rearrangement joins TRBV29-1 to TRBJ2-7; D is unresolved. Germline CDR1 and CDR2: SQVTM and ANQGSEA. V was clipped by 0 bases and J by 9 bases, with 15 bases between them. The CDR3 has 13 residues. The DNA for the CDR3 is TGCAGCGTTGAAGAGTTCGCAGGTCAAGGGCAGTACTTC. Translating it yields CSVEEFAGQGQYF.

The gene calls are TRBV7-3 and TRBJ2-5; 9 bases agree with TRBD1. Losses at the gene ends were 4 bases for V and 5 bases for J; bases not matched to a gene: 8. The CDR3 is made up of 15 amino acids. Per germline, CDR1 SGHTA and CDR2 FQGTGA. CDR3 nucleotide sequence: TGTGCCAGCAGCTCCGGACAGGGGCGGAGGGAGACCCAGTACTTC. It yields the protein CASSSGQGRRETQYF.

This chain connects TRBV5-6 to TRBJ1-4; TRBD1 matches at 8 bases. Trimming cost V 4 bases and J 1 base; bases outside gene matches: 6. The CDR3 has 16 residues. The V gene's germline CDR1 is SGHDT and CDR2 YYEEEE. The CDR3 DNA follows: TGTGCCAGCAGCCTCTTCGACAGGGGAACTAATGAAAAACTGTTTTTT. Amino acids: CASSLFDRGTNEKLFF. Full variable domain (rest looked up from reference TRBV5-6 and TRBJ1-4): DAGVTQSPTHLIKTRGQQVTLRCSPKSGHDTVSWYQQALGQGPQFIFQYYEEEERQRGNFPDRFSGHQFPNYSSELNVNALLLGDSALYLCASSLFDRGTNEKLFFGSGTQLSVL.

The CDR3 loop is CASSSVDIQPEAFF. CDR3 DNA sequence: TGTGCCAGCAGCTCCGTGGACATACAACCTGAAGCTTTCTTT. The chain links TRBV7-9 to TRBJ1-1, with a possible D match to TRBD1 (5 bases). Trimming shortened V by 4 bases and J by 6 bases, and 15 bases separated the two germline ends. CDR3 length: 14 amino acids. Germline V gives CDR1 SEHNR, CDR2 FQNEAQ (reference sequence).

This rearrangement joins TRBV19 to TRBJ1-4; D is uncertain. Per the germline V gene, CDR1 is LNHDA and CDR2 is SQIVND (reference sequence). With 1 base removed from V and 0 bases from J, the gap between germline ends came to 6 bases. The CDR3 spans 15 residues. Written as DNA, the CDR3 is TGTGCCAGTAGTATAGGGGAATCAACTAATGAAAAACTGTTTTTT. Translating gives CASSIGESTNEKLFF.

The chain couples TRBV6-1 to TRBJ1-6; TRBD1 aligns across 9 bases. Germline V CDR1 and CDR2: MNHNS, SASEGT. The ends lost 5 bases at V and 9 bases at J; junction bases unmatched: 8. CDR3 length: 15 amino acids. The CDR3 here is CASSRTGDHSSPLHF. The CDR3, as DNA: TGTGCCAGCAGTAGGACAGGGGACCATAGTTCACCCCTCCACTTT.

The chain has TRBV12-5 and TRBJ2-1, with D perhaps matching TRBD2 (6 bases). From germline, CDR1 is LGHNT and CDR2 FRNRAP. This CDR3 is built from 16 residues. Trimming took off 1 base at V and 8 bases at J, with 18 bases between the two ends. The CDR3 is CASGLGGVGGGDEQFF. CDR3 DNA sequence: TGTGCTAGTGGTTTGGGCGGGGTTGGAGGAGGGGATGAGCAGTTCTTC.

The J gene is TRBJ1-4, the V gene TRBV11-3, with D possibly TRBD1 on 5 matching bases. Germline CDR1 and CDR2: SGHNT and YENEEA. This CDR3 is built from 19 residues. Between the trimmed V and J ends, which lost 7 bases and 2 bases, there was a span of 26 bases. The CDR3 sequence is CASTSVARGVFWTNEKLFF. The CDR3 DNA follows: TGTGCCAGCACCTCGGTGGCGCGGGGGGTGTTTTGGACTAATGAAAAACTGTTTTTT.

The V gene is TRBV20-1, the J gene TRBJ2-1; D remains unclear. The CDR3 covers 11 residues. Trimming left V 1 base short and J 9 bases short, with 7 bases between. CDR1 is DFQATT, CDR2 SNEGSKA, per germline (reference sequence). The CDR3 coding sequence is TGCAGTGCTAGAGGAGTCGGTGAGCAGTTCTTC. Translating gives CSARGVGEQFF.

This clone came up once. The V gene is TRBV5-7, the J gene TRBJ2-7; D remains unclear. TRBV5-7 is filed as an ORF, its function uncertain. V was clipped by 0 bases and J by 4 bases, with 5 bases between them. The CDR3 is 12 amino acids. The CDR3, as DNA: TGTGCCAGCAGCTTGGCGGCATACGAGCAGTACTTC. It translates to CASSLAAYEQYF.

The chain joins TRBV5-6 to TRBJ2-1; 8 nucleotides align to TRBD2. The CDR3 length is 13 residues. J was trimmed by 7 bases and V by 3 bases; bases with no gene match: 3. Germline V gene sequence: CDR1 SGHDT, CDR2 YYEEEE. This CDR3 reads CASSSPGGNEQFF. In DNA form, the CDR3 reads TGTGCCAGCAGCTCCCCGGGGGGGAATGAGCAGTTCTTC.